A selection of T cell receptor beta chains follows, all from one sample in a study of shared clonotypes between healthy human individuals. Measured with immunoSEQ multiplex PCR; TCRdb has only the in-frame clones, and not every one. This sample has approximately 2,200,000 clones; 90% to 95% occur once, and the top ten carry more than 1.5%. Sequenced: naive CD8+ T cells from PBMCs. The receptors were sampled from a man younger than 35 in good health. Some clones in this sample may be carry-over from other donors' samples. Each CDR3 is given with its conserved first and last residue. D genes are given only for firm matches. Expanded clones get a size class; other rows say once, few or many, or leave the size out.

d_call j_call v_call cdr3_length clone_size cdr3_nt cdr3_aa
TRBD2 TRBJ2-1 TRBV6-5 15 . TGTGCCAGCAGTTACCTAGCGGGAGTGGGGAATGAGCAGTTCTTC CASSYLAGVGNEQFF
. TRBJ1-2 TRBV5-6 11 . TGTGCCAGCAGCTTAAGGGCTGGCTACACCTTC CASSLRAGYTF
TRBD1 TRBJ2-2 TRBV9 16 . TGTGCCAGCAGCGTAGAAGGGGGCAAGGACACCGGGGAGCTGTTTTTT CASSVEGGKDTGELFF
. TRBJ2-7 TRBV15 14 . TGTGCCACCAGCACCGGGACGGGTCCCTACGAGCAGTACTTC CATSTGTGPYEQYF
. TRBJ2-1 TRBV7-9 13 . TGTGCCAGCCAGTCGTGGGCCTACAATGAGCAGTTCTTC CASQSWAYNEQFF
TRBD1 TRBJ1-4 TRBV7-9 14 . TGTGCCAGCAGTCCCGGGACAGGGCGCGAAAAACTGTTTTTT CASSPGTGREKLFF
. TRBJ2-1 TRBV30 13 . TGTGCCTGGAACAGCGGGCTCCACAATGAGCAGTTCTTC CAWNSGLHNEQFF
. TRBJ2-7 TRBV7-9 12 . TGTGCCAGCAGCAAACCGGGGTACGAGCAGTACTTC CASSKPGYEQYF
. TRBJ1-1 TRBV19 15 . TGTGCCAGTAGCAACCCAGGGATTGTGGGCACTGAAGCTTTCTTT CASSNPGIVGTEAFF
. TRBJ2-3 TRBV13 14 . TGTGCCAGCAACCACGGACGGACGTCGGGTACGCAGTATTTT CASNHGRTSGTQYF
. TRBJ2-1 TRBV5-4 13 . TGTGCCAGCAGCTTACCCCTCGACAATGAGCAGTTCTTC CASSLPLDNEQFF
TRBD2 TRBJ2-5 TRBV7-9 16 . TGTGCCAGCAGACAGCCGGGACTAGCGGGACAAGAGACCCAGTACTTC CASRQPGLAGQETQYF
TRBD1 TRBJ1-2 TRBV6-6 16 . TGTGCCAGCAGTTACGGGACAGAGGTAGACCTCTATGGCTACACCTTC CASSYGTEVDLYGYTF
. TRBJ1-1 TRBV7-9 14 . TGTGCCAGCAGCTTAGACCCGGGGAGCGCTGAAGCTTTCTTT CASSLDPGSAEAFF
. TRBJ2-7 TRBV11-2 13 . TGTGCCAGCAGCTTAAGCCCCTCCTACGAGCAGTACTTC CASSLSPSYEQYF
TRBD1 TRBJ2-7 TRBV7-8 14 . TGTGCCAGCAGCAGGACAGGGGGCATCTCCGAGCAGTACTTC CASSRTGGISEQYF
TRBD1 TRBJ1-2 TRBV5-5 14 . TGTGCCAGCAGCCAGGACAGGGGGTCGGATGGCTACACCTTC CASSQDRGSDGYTF
TRBD1 TRBJ2-1 TRBV14 12 . TGTGCCAGCAGCCGAGGACAGGGGAAGCAGTTCTTC CASSRGQGKQFF
TRBD1 TRBJ1-5 TRBV2 15 . TGTGCCAGCAGTCCTCGGACAGGGGGCAATCAGCCCCAGCATTTT CASSPRTGGNQPQHF
. TRBJ2-2 TRBV9 16 . TGTGCCAGCAGCGTACAAGAGGGTAGAGGCACCGGGGAGCTGTTTTTT CASSVQEGRGTGELFF
TRBD1 TRBJ2-1 TRBV14 13 . TGTGCCAGCACCCCGGACAGGCGCCATGAGCAGTTCTTC CASTPDRRHEQFF
TRBD1 TRBJ2-7 TRBV9 16 . TGTGCCAGCAGCTCTAGGACAGGGGCCCTCTCCTACGAGCAGTACTTC CASSSRTGALSYEQYF
TRBD2 TRBJ2-7 TRBV9 13 . TGTGCCAGCAGCGCGGGAGGGTGGTACGAGCAGTACTTC CASSAGGWYEQYF
. TRBJ2-1 TRBV2 14 once TGTGCCAATCAAGACAGAGCAATATACAATGAGCAGTTCTTC CANQDRAIYNEQFF
TRBD1 TRBJ2-7 TRBV27 14 once TGTGCCAGCAGTGTGGGGACAGGGTTCTACGAGCAGTACTTC CASSVGTGFYEQYF
TRBD2 TRBJ2-7 TRBV29-1 17 . TGCAGCGTTGAAGATCTGGGAAGAAGCGGGAGGGCTGGTGAGCAGTACTTC CSVEDLGRSGRAGEQYF
TRBD1 TRBJ1-4 TRBV4-1 16 . TGCGCCAGCAGCCAGGGACAGGGGTCGACTAATGAAAAACTGTTTTTT CASSQGQGSTNEKLFF
. TRBJ1-5 TRBV28 15 . TGTGCCAGCAGTTTATGGGGGATTGGCAATCAGCCCCAGCATTTT CASSLWGIGNQPQHF
. TRBJ1-2 TRBV6-5 13 . TGTGCCAGCAGTTTGGGGGAGAACTATGGCTACACCTTC CASSLGENYGYTF
. TRBJ2-7 TRBV2 12 . TGTGCCAGCGAGACAGGCTCCTACGAGCAGTACTTC CASETGSYEQYF